The entry that follows covers one T cell receptor (beta chain) sequence. This specimen belongs to a study of shared clonotypes between healthy human individuals. Whole-study context: Per donor, CD8 memory used one plate, CD8 naive used two, CD4 memory used three and CD4 naive used three.

Only in-frame clones appear in the TCRdb table, and some are missing; sequencing was by immunoSEQ multiplex PCR. The sample holds millions of clones; more than 85% are singletons and the top ten take 0.35% to 0.5%. Each donor was a Caucasian adult residing in Nashville, Tennessee. Sequencing was performed on naive CD4+ T cells from PBMCs. Subset in this sample: CD45RA+ positively selected. The clonotype originates from a man between 18 and 35 years old in good health. Some clones in this sample may be carry-over from other donors' samples.

CDR3 sequence: CASSSPGMGDTEAFF. The CDR3 DNA sequence: TGTGCCAGCAGCTCGCCCGGGATGGGGGACACTGAAGCTTTCTTT. This sequence joins TRBV5-6 and TRBJ1-1, with D maybe TRBD1 (5 bases). V lost 3 bases and J lost 3, with 15 bases in between. Germline V gene lookup returns CDR1 SGHDT and CDR2 YYEEEE. CDR3 length: 15 amino acids.